This entry lists 26 T cell receptor beta chains sequenced from one sample in a study of blood T cell repertoires in COVID-19. Sequencing used immunoSEQ multiplex PCR; TCRdb keeps in-frame clones, though not all of them. This table has approximately 140,000 clones, about four fifths appearing once. Sequencing was carried out using peripheral blood. Receptors originate from a man older than 75 with acute or convalescent COVID-19.

This clone was found a few times. The chain combines TRBV3-1 (or the pseudogene TRBV3-2) with TRBJ2-1, with a possible D match to TRBD2 (6 bases). This CDR3 comprises 15 residues. Trimming pared 6 bases from V and 5 bases from J, leaving 17 bases between. Germline CDR1 LGHDT, CDR2 YNNKEL (reference sequence). Here the CDR3 reads CASRPPGVPDNEQFF. The CDR3 coding sequence is TGTGCCAGCAGACCACCGGGGGTCCCGGACAATGAGCAGTTCTTC.

This chain uses TRBV6-5 with TRBJ2-3; 10 nucleotides match TRBD2. Per germline, CDR1 MNHEY and CDR2 SVGAGI. The CDR3 loop spans 15 amino acids. After removal of 6 bases from V and 4 bases from J, the junction contained 7 bases not matched to a gene. The DNA of the CDR3 is TGTGCCAGCAGGGCGGGGACTAGCGAGGCAGATACGCAGTATTTT. Its translation is CASRAGTSEADTQYF.

The rearrangement links TRBV20-1 to TRBJ1-1, with D possibly TRBD1 on 6 matching bases. The germline CDR1 and CDR2 sequences are DFQATT and SNEGSKA (reference sequence). Trimming left V 3 bases short and J 2 bases short, with 10 bases between. This CDR3 contains 13 residues. The DNA for the CDR3 is TGCAGTGCTAGTTCAGGGGTTAACACTGAAGCTTTCTTT. Encoded protein: CSASSGVNTEAFF.

CDR3: CASSYTGTGVHQPQHF. CDR3 bases: TGTGCCAGCAGTTATACAGGGACAGGGGTCCATCAGCCCCAGCATTTT. This rearrangement joins TRBV6-2 or TRBV6-3 to TRBJ1-5; 10 bases map to TRBD1. V lost 3 bases to trimming and J lost 5 bases; unmatched junction nucleotides: 7. Germline assignment: CDR1 MNHEY and CDR2 SVGEGT. CDR3 length: 16 residues.

The rearrangement uses TRBV28 and TRBJ2-7, with D perhaps TRBD1 (5 bases). V lost 5 bases and J lost 5, with 13 bases in between. The CDR3 has 13 amino acids. Looked up from germline, CDR1 is MDHEN and CDR2 is SYDVKM. CDR3 sequence: CASSLRVPNEQYF. CDR3 in DNA: TGTGCCAGCAGTCTCAGGGTGCCCAACGAGCAGTACTTC.

The rearrangement joins TRBV4-1 to TRBJ1-4, with TRBD1 matching over 9 bases. CDR1 is MGHRA and CDR2 is YSYEKL in the germline V gene. The CDR3 is made up of 15 amino acids. The V segment lost 9 bases and the J segment 0 bases; nucleotides outside the gene matches: 5. CDR3 bases: TGCGCCAGTCGACAGGGGGGGCCAACTAATGAAAAACTGTTTTTT. Protein sequence: CASRQGGPTNEKLFF.

This sequence joins TRBV18 and TRBJ2-3, with 10 bases lining up with TRBD2. J lost 2 bases, V lost 3 bases, and 2 bases had no gene match. Germline loops: CDR1 KGHSH, CDR2 LQKENI. The CDR3 sequence is 15 residues long. The CDR3 sequence is CASSPSGGPTDTQYF. CDR3 nucleotides: TGTGCCAGCTCACCTAGCGGGGGGCCCACAGATACGCAGTATTTT.

This chain connects TRBV19 to TRBJ2-5; 7 bases map to TRBD2. The V segment lost 5 bases and the J segment 5 bases; nucleotides outside the gene matches: 8. CDR3 length: 14 residues. From germline, CDR1 is LNHDA and CDR2 SQIVND (reference sequence). CDR3 bases: TGTGCCAGTAGTCGGCGTGGGGGGGTGGAGACCCAGTACTTC. It is translated as CASSRRGGVETQYF.

This clone was detected only once. The genes are TRBV5-4 and TRBJ2-2; TRBD2 agrees at 11 bases. The V segment lost 7 bases and the J segment 6 bases; nucleotides outside the gene matches: 8. There are 15 residues in the CDR3. Germline V lookup: CDR1 SGHNT, CDR2 YYREEE (reference sequence). The CDR3 protein is CASGDSGGAAGELFF. The CDR3 DNA follows: TGTGCCAGCGGGGATAGCGGGGGGGCAGCCGGGGAGCTGTTTTTT.

The chain joins TRBV15 to TRBJ2-7; 9 positions match TRBD2. CDR1 is LNHNV, CDR2 YYDKDF, per germline (reference sequence). This CDR3 has 16 residues. The J segment lost 6 bases and the V segment lost 0 bases, leaving 9 bases of the junction unmatched. The CDR3 nucleotides read TGTGCCACCAGCAGAGATCTGCCAGCGGGGGGTGGCGAGCAGTACTTC. Its protein product is CATSRDLPAGGGEQYF. The variable domain in full, completed from reference TRBV15 and TRBJ2-7, reads DAMVIQNPRYQVTQFGKPVTLSCSQTLNHNVMYWYQQKSSQAPKLLFHYYDKDFNNEADTPDNFQSRRPNTSFCFLDIRSPGLGDTAMYLCATSRDLPAGGGEQYFGPGTRLTVT.

V is TRBV2 and J is TRBJ2-1; TRBD2 is a possible D gene (7 bases). V lost 3 bases, J lost 0 bases, and 15 bases lay in between. The CDR3 is 17 amino acids. CDR1 SNHLY and CDR2 FYNNEI come from the germline V gene. The chain's CDR3 is CASSESLRGPSYNEQFF. CDR3 sequence (DNA): TGTGCCAGCAGTGAGAGTTTGCGGGGGCCCTCCTACAATGAGCAGTTCTTC.

This chain uses TRBV27 with TRBJ2-1, with 7 bases aligning to TRBD1. Germline CDR1 MNHEY, CDR2 SMNVEV (reference sequence). This CDR3 is built from 15 residues. J gave up 5 bases and V 6 bases, and 10 bases lay outside the gene matches. CDR3 DNA sequence: TGTGCCAGCAGCCCAACCCCAGACAGGGACAATGAGCAGTTCTTC. Its protein is CASSPTPDRDNEQFF.

This clone was seen more than once but under ten times. The CDR3 protein is CASSRDSRLGNTIYF. In DNA, the CDR3 is TGCGCCAGCAGCCGGGACAGCCGATTAGGAAACACCATATATTTT. The rearrangement links TRBV5-1 to TRBJ1-3, with 7 positions matching TRBD1. The CDR3 runs 15 residues. V lost 4 bases, J lost 4 bases, and 8 bases stayed unmatched. Germline V gene sequence: CDR1 SGHRS, CDR2 YFSETQ.

The chain recombines TRBV5-4 with TRBJ2-5; TRBD2 is a possible D gene (6 bases). The ends were cut back, 0 bases at V and 4 bases at J, with 13 bases in the middle. There are 15 residues in the CDR3. Germline V lookup: CDR1 SGHNT, CDR2 YYREEE (reference sequence). Here the CDR3 DNA reads TGTGCCAGCAGCTTGGGACCCGCCGGGGGAGAGACCCAGTACTTC. Amino acid sequence: CASSLGPAGGETQYF.

J is TRBJ2-2 and V is TRBV7-9, with 12 bases that match TRBD1. The germline V gene has CDR1 SEHNR and CDR2 FQNEAQ (reference sequence). The J segment lost 5 bases and the V segment lost 5 bases, leaving 6 bases of the junction unmatched. The CDR3 has 16 amino acids. The CDR3 bases are TGTGCCAGCAGCACATGGGACAGGGGGCCGACCGGGGAGCTGTTTTTT. It codes for CASSTWDRGPTGELFF.

The rearrangement joins TRBV28 to TRBJ2-7, with TRBD1 as a possible D gene (6 bases). V was shortened by 5 bases and J by 3 bases, with 17 bases between the two germline ends. This CDR3 has 15 residues. The germline CDR1 and CDR2 sequences are MDHEN and SYDVKM. The CDR3 region has the DNA TGTGCCAGCAGTCGGACAGATTCCAAGGTCTACGAGCAGTACTTC. It specifies CASSRTDSKVYEQYF. Full variable domain (remainder filled in from reference TRBV28 and TRBJ2-7): DVKVTQSSRYLVKRTGEKVFLECVQDMDHENMFWYRQDPGLGLRLIYFSYDVKMKEKGDIPEGYSVSREKKERFSLILESASTNQTSMYLCASSRTDSKVYEQYFGPGTRLTVT.

This rearrangement joins TRBV6-5 to TRBJ1-2; possibly TRBD1 for D (6 bases). Deletions cut 5 bases from V and 6 bases from J, with 16 bases between. CDR1 MNHEY and CDR2 SVGAGI come from the germline V gene. The CDR3 runs to 14 residues. The chain's CDR3 is CASSPTGIRDGYTF. In DNA form, the CDR3 reads TGTGCCAGCAGTCCTACAGGGATACGGGATGGCTACACCTTC.

V usage is TRBV21-1 and J usage is TRBJ2-3; TRBD2, the D gene given by the table, was not confirmed from the DNA. TRBV21-1 is shown as a pseudogene. The CDR3 length is 15 residues. DNA for the CDR3: TGTGCCAGCTGGGGACTAGGGAGGGAGACAGATACGCAGTATTTT. It yields the protein CASWGLGRETDTQYF.

The rearrangement joins TRBV6-5 to TRBJ2-5; 8 bases line up with TRBD2. Unmatched junction bases numbered 12, after V lost 10 bases and J lost 5 bases. The CDR3 runs to 14 residues. Germline CDR1 is MNHEY and CDR2 is SVGAGI. The CDR3 sequence: CATKSGGSKETQYF. The CDR3 region has the DNA TGTGCCACCAAAAGCGGGGGCTCGAAGGAGACCCAGTACTTC.

Only a few counts were recorded for this clone. The V call is TRBV6-2 or TRBV6-3, the J call TRBJ2-1, with 7 bases identical to TRBD1. The CDR3 covers 14 residues. Germline V gene sequence: CDR1 MNHEY, CDR2 SVGEGT. With 4 bases clipped from V and 7 bases from J, the junction kept 7 bases outside the gene matches. The CDR3: CASSFQSRGNEQFF. The CDR3 nucleotides are TGTGCCAGCAGTTTCCAAAGCAGGGGGAATGAGCAGTTCTTC.

The chain combines TRBV28 with TRBJ2-7, with D unclear. Germline loops: CDR1 MDHEN, CDR2 SYDVKM. The CDR3 length is 14 residues. V was clipped by 3 bases and J by 3 bases, with 12 bases between them. CDR3 nucleotide sequence: TGTGCCAGCAGTTTTAGAGTTACGGGCTACGAGCAGTACTTC. Translating it yields CASSFRVTGYEQYF.

The chain joins TRBV24-1 to TRBJ1-5, with 9 bases fitting TRBD1. Germline CDR1 and CDR2: KGHDR and SFDVKD. Losses at the gene ends were 3 bases for V and 6 bases for J; bases not matched to a gene: 8. The CDR3 covers 16 residues. For the CDR3, the DNA is TGTGCCACCAGTGATCAAAACAGGGGGCAAGGTCAGCCCCAGCATTTT. Its protein is CATSDQNRGQGQPQHF.

CDR3 loop: CASSPSITGNNEQFF. DNA of the CDR3: TGTGCCAGCAGCCCCTCAATCACAGGCAACAATGAGCAGTTCTTC. The rearrangement uses TRBV7-9 and TRBJ2-1; perhaps TRBD1 as D (5 bases). From germline, CDR1 is SEHNR and CDR2 FQNEAQ (reference sequence). V lost 5 bases and J 5 bases, leaving 16 bases between the germline ends. This CDR3 comprises 15 residues.

A single count supports this clone. The CDR3 sequence: CASSRRDRVQGLFF. CDR3 DNA sequence: TGTGCCAGCAGCCGGCGGGACAGGGTGCAGGGACTGTTTTTT. The chain joins TRBV6-7 to TRBJ1-4; TRBD1 agrees at 9 bases. TRBV6-7 is an ORF, with its function uncertain. J lost 13 bases, V lost 6 bases, and 12 bases had no gene match. The CDR3 runs to 14 residues.

The chain recombines TRBV4-3 with TRBJ1-4, with 10 bases lining up with TRBD1. Looked up from germline, CDR1 is LGHNA and CDR2 is YSLEER. There are 17 residues in the CDR3. V lost 1 base to trimming and J lost 7 bases; unmatched junction nucleotides: 9. CDR3 DNA sequence: TGCGCCAGCAGCCAAGCTCCTCTCCGGGACAGGGGTGAAAAACTGTTTTTT. Translated: CASSQAPLRDRGEKLFF.

The chain joins TRBV19 to TRBJ1-2; 8 positions match TRBD1. This CDR3 spans 13 amino acids. The germline gives CDR1 LNHDA, CDR2 SQIVND (reference sequence). The V segment lost 7 bases and the J segment 7 bases; nucleotides outside the gene matches: 8. Written as DNA, the CDR3 is TGTGCCAGTACCAAAAGACAGGGGCCTGGCTACACCTTC. Translating gives CASTKRQGPGYTF.